This T cell receptor beta chain emerged from a study of blood T cells in healthy people across ages (dated by TCRdb to about 2015). About the full investigation: In model experiments, roughly one uniquely barcoded TCR beta cDNA molecule per two T cells was captured by template switching. The study measured age-related changes in TCR beta repertoire diversity using deep sequencing normalized with unique cDNA molecular identifiers. The donors were divided into four age groups: young (average approximately 17 years), middle-aged (almost 40), aged (under 70) and long-lived (about 79). To avoid experimental bias, donors of different ages were distributed randomly across sequencing lanes. Two additional independent replicas of 1 million unique cDNA reads from the same blood draw were analyzed for two donors (one aged 18 to 30 and one aged 80 or older). General study outcomes and caveats: Because the CMV infection status of the donors was unknown, age-related changes in expanded clonotypes may potentially have been confounded. Compared with the aged group, the long-lived group had more naive CD4+ T cells, fewer expanded clones and increased TCR diversity, suggesting age selection. Since profiling was done on bulk unsorted PBMCs, naive and antigen-experienced compartments could not be conclusively compared. The percentage of naive T cells measured by flow cytometry correlated strongly with observed TCR beta diversity. Estimates of total diversity from one million sequenced T cells were regarded as lower bounds and underestimates. As age increased, observed TCR beta diversity per million T cells dropped in a roughly linear way, and a significant reduction was already evident by age around 41.

Systemically healthy Caucasian individuals from Russia, 35 to 40 in total and aged about 6 to 95 years, were included as donors. Each donor gave about 9.7 milliliters of peripheral blood, drawn into EDTA-treated Vacutainer tubes. Ficoll-Paque density-gradient centrifugation was used to isolate PBMCs, with at least 6 million per sample. Trizol reagent was used to extract total RNA from PBMCs, with at least 6 micrograms per sample. Naive CD45RAhigh/CD27high T cell percentages were measured by flow cytometry on a PBMC aliquot from every donor. Preparation of the library involved 5' RACE. Sequenced using an Illumina HiSeq 2500. A second PCR of about 6 to 12 cycles was performed with a sample-barcoded 5' primer and a J-beta primer mix. A template-switch 5' adaptor carrying 12 random nucleotides introduced a unique molecular identifier onto each TCR beta cDNA molecule. Each sample yielded at least 2.5 million CDR3-containing paired-end reads. The Mint cDNA synthesis kit, primed by a TRBC-specific oligonucleotide, was used to synthesize first-strand cDNA from all RNA. After uracil-DNA glycosylase treatment, a first 18-cycle PCR used universal primers M1SS and BC2_uni_R on all cDNA. The authors' pipeline ran thus. Each sample was normalized by randomly selecting 1 million high-quality reads, each carrying a distinct molecular identifier. Reads sharing molecular identifiers were discarded rather than binned into consensus sequences. MiTCR, run with a Q25 quality threshold and the strictest error-elimination algorithm, handled CDR3 identification, clonotype clustering and error correction. Lower-bound total TCR beta diversity was estimated with a nonparametric unseen species model using Euler transformation. TCRdb reworked the public reads: Q25 trimming with fastp, MiXCR clone assembly, productive beta chains retained. Rows with one shared CDR3 protein collapse into an entry with the most common genes and DNA. TCRdb, rather than the study authors, made the V and J calls. This sample gives about 970,000 distinct CDR3 sequences in total; approximately 50% of them show up just once. The ten largest account for 20% to 25% of the sample.

Trimming removed 5 bases from V and 4 bases from J, leaving 17 bases between the germline ends. Taken from the germline V gene, the CDR1 and CDR2 loops are SGDLS and YYNGEE. The CDR3 holds 15 amino acids from the cysteine to the phenylalanine. Solely the CDR3 DNA is kept, with 45 bases framed from the first base. A note on this clonotype: Its antigen is currently not known. The record has no base qualities; no much larger clone is one base away.

The origin of this receptor is a woman aged 55-75 years in good health. The V gene is TRBV9 and the J gene is TRBJ2-3, with an unclear D gene assignment. The source material was blood. The CDR3 region reads CASREDGFNADTQYF. Here is the DNA: TGTGCCAGCAGAGAGGACGGATTTAACGCAGATACGCAGTATTTT. Outside the CDR3, residues come from the reference TRBV9 and TRBJ2-3 proteins, so the full variable domain is: DSGVTQTPKHLITATGQRVTLRCSPRSGDLSVYWYQQSLDQGLQFLIQYYNGEERAKGNILERFSAQQFPDLHSELNLSSLELGDSALYFCASREDGFNADTQYFGPGTRLTVL.